This record covers a single T cell receptor beta chain. Method: immunoSEQ multiplex PCR; TCRdb's copy keeps in-frame clones and lacks some. The sample lists approximately 60,000 clones; about 92% were seen once. The data derive from a study of T cell changes during pregnancy in multiple sclerosis. This sequence was found in a female donor with multiple sclerosis, enrolled in a pregnancy study. The source was CD4+ T cells from peripheral blood mononuclear cells, collected in the second trimester of pregnancy.

The CDR3 here is CASSLERDSRYGYTF. The CDR3, as DNA: TGTGCCAGCAGCTTAGAGAGGGACAGTCGCTATGGCTACACCTTC. This rearrangement joins TRBV11-2 to TRBJ1-2; 7 nucleotides match TRBD1. From germline, CDR1 is SGHAT and CDR2 FQNNGV. Trimming at V came to 0 bases and at J to 4 bases, leaving 5 bases not matched to a gene. There are 15 residues in the CDR3.